A single sample gave rise to the 14 T cell receptor beta chains below, sequenced in a study of neurological immune-mediated disorders. Using its own MiXCR run on the 5' RACE reads, TCRdb lists one record per CDR3 protein. The sample contains more than 70,000 distinct CDR3 sequences, over 9% of which appear only once. Sequenced: PBMCs. These receptors all come from a man aged 35-49 years in good health.

Ten or more counts support this clonotype. As DNA, the CDR3 is TGCGCCAGCAGCTTGGCCGACCCCCTCTCCTACGAGCAGTACTTC. Translating it yields CASSLADPLSYEQYF. V is TRBV5-1 and J is TRBJ2-7; no firm D call. This CDR3 comprises 15 residues. Germline V lookup: CDR1 SGHRS, CDR2 YFSETQ. The V end lost 0 bases, the J end lost 0 bases, and 10 bases lay between the germline ends.

There are a few counts of this clonotype. The chain has TRBV7-9 and TRBJ2-1, with D perhaps matching TRBD1 (5 bases). Trimming stripped 10 bases from V and 7 bases from J, with 11 bases between. The CDR3 consists of 11 residues. Germline-derived CDR1 and CDR2 are SEHNR and FQNEAQ (reference sequence). In nucleotides, the CDR3 is TGTGCCACCTCGAAGGGGAATGAGCAGTTCTTC. This translates into CATSKGNEQFF.

This clonotype was counted many times. The chain is built from TRBV15 and TRBJ2-3; tentative D call: TRBD2 (5 bases). Per the germline V gene, CDR1 is LNHNV and CDR2 is YYDKDF (reference sequence). V lost 4 bases to trimming and J lost 6 bases, with 14 bases between them. CDR3 length: 14 residues. The CDR3 protein is CATSTAYSEDTQYF. The CDR3 region has the DNA TGTGCCACCAGCACCGCTTATAGCGAGGATACGCAGTATTTT.

This clonotype was recorded many times. V usage is TRBV2 and J usage is TRBJ2-7; TRBD1 agrees at 9 bases. In germline, CDR1 is SNHLY, CDR2 FYNNEI. The CDR3 spans 13 residues. Trimming cost V 10 bases and J 3 bases; bases outside gene matches: 7. The CDR3 here is CATLKDRGYEQYF. CDR3 DNA: TGTGCCACCCTTAAGGACAGGGGCTACGAGCAGTACTTC.

This clonotype was recorded at least ten times. The V and J genes are TRBV5-6 and TRBJ2-5; D possibly corresponds to TRBD2 (5 bases). Germline V CDR1 and CDR2: SGHDT, YYEEEE. Trimming stripped 1 base from V and 5 bases from J, with 15 bases between. The CDR3 is 15 amino acids. The CDR3 protein is CASSLLSGIKETQYF. The CDR3 region has the DNA TGTGCCAGCAGCTTGTTATCGGGAATCAAGGAGACCCAGTACTTC.

This clonotype was picked up a small number of times. The rearrangement uses TRBV7-2 and TRBJ2-7; D gene uncertain. This CDR3 is built from 13 residues. Germline loops: CDR1 SGHTA, CDR2 FQGNSA. The V and J ends lost 3 bases and 5 bases respectively, with 11 bases between them. As DNA, the CDR3 is TGTGCCAGCAGCTTTACGGCCATTCACGAGCAGTACTTC. Its protein product is CASSFTAIHEQYF.

This clonotype was recorded at least ten times. This chain uses TRBV12-3 or TRBV12-4 with TRBJ2-7, with a tentative D call TRBD1 (6 bases). The CDR3 is 13 residues long. V was clipped by 7 bases and J by 1 base, with 11 bases between them. CDR3 bases: TGTGCCAGCACCCGGACAGATTCCTACGAGCAGTACTTC. It codes for CASTRTDSYEQYF.

This clonotype was seen at least ten times. V usage is TRBV5-5 and J usage is TRBJ2-4; 11 nucleotides match TRBD1. V trimming: 1 base; J trimming: 2 bases; junction bases outside the gene matches: 5. The CDR3 has 17 amino acids. Germline V gene sequence: CDR1 SGHKS, CDR2 YYEKEE (reference sequence). The CDR3 sequence is CASSLLGQGATKNIQYF. The CDR3 DNA reads TGTGCCAGCAGCTTGCTTGGACAGGGGGCAACCAAAAACATTCAGTACTTC.

The rearrangement links TRBV12-3 or TRBV12-4 to TRBJ2-1; no firm D call. The CDR3 spans 14 residues. V dropped 5 bases and J dropped 0 bases, with 8 bases sitting between them. The CDR3 protein is CASSIQRSYNEQFF. Here the CDR3 DNA reads TGTGCCAGCAGTATACAACGCTCCTACAATGAGCAGTTCTTC.

At least ten counts were recorded for this clonotype. The chain carries TRBV20-1 and TRBJ2-2; D gene unclear. This CDR3 has 13 amino acids. V was clipped by 4 bases and J by 0 bases, with 6 bases between them. Per the germline V gene, CDR1 is DFQATT and CDR2 is SNEGSKA (reference sequence). The CDR3 bases are TGCAGTGCTACAGAACCGAACACCGGGGAGCTGTTTTTT. Protein: CSATEPNTGELFF.

The J gene is TRBJ1-1, the V gene TRBV7-9; possible D gene TRBD1, 6 bases. The V end was cut by 5 bases, the J end by 5 bases, with 21 bases between. The germline V gene has CDR1 SEHNR and CDR2 FQNEAQ (reference sequence). The CDR3 contains 16 residues. As DNA, the CDR3 is TGTGCCAGCAGCCCCCGAGATGGGGGGCCGTGGACTGAAGCTTTCTTT. Its protein is CASSPRDGGPWTEAFF.

This clonotype was counted ten times or more. The chain links TRBV5-1 to TRBJ2-6; D gene ambiguous. V was shortened by 7 bases and J by 0 bases, with 14 bases between the two germline ends. The length of the CDR3 is 16 residues. The germline CDR1 and CDR2 sequences are SGHRS and YFSETQ. DNA for the CDR3: TGCGCCAGCTCCTCACTTGCAAGCTCTGGGGCCAACGTCCTGACTTTC. Amino acids: CASSSLASSGANVLTF.

In this sample, this clonotype turned up many times. The genes are TRBV5-1 and TRBJ2-3; either TRBD1 or TRBD2 may supply D (5 bases each). Germline lookup yields CDR1 SGHRS and CDR2 YFSETQ. The CDR3 is made up of 15 amino acids. Trimming took 3 bases from V and 2 from J, leaving 13 bases between them. The CDR3 DNA is TGCGCCAGCAGCTGGGGACGCCAGATCACAGATACGCAGTATTTT. This encodes CASSWGRQITDTQYF. Together with reference TRBV5-1 and TRBJ2-3, the CDR3 gives the full variable domain: KAGVTQTPRYLIKTRGQQVTLSCSPISGHRSVSWYQQTPGQGLQFLFEYFSETQRNKGNFPGRFSGRQFSNSRSEMNVSTLELGDSALYLCASSWGRQITDTQYFGPGTRLTVL.

The chain combines TRBV9 with TRBJ2-7, with a possible D match to TRBD1 (5 bases). There are 14 residues in the CDR3. V dropped 3 bases and J dropped 0 bases, with 10 bases sitting between them. Germline values: CDR1 SGDLS, CDR2 YYNGEE. The CDR3 is CASSAYRSSYEQYF. The CDR3 coding sequence is TGTGCCAGCAGCGCCTACAGGAGCTCCTACGAGCAGTACTTC.